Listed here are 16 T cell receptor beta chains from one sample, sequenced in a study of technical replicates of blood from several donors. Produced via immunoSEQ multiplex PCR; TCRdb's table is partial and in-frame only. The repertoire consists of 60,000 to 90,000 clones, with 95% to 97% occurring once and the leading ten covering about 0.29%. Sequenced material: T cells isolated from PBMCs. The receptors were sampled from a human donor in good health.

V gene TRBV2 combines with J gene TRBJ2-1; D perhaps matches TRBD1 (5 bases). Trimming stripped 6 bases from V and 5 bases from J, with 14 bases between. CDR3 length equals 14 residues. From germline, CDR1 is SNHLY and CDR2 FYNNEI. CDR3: CASRLREKNNEQFF. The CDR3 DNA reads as TGTGCCAGCAGACTCAGGGAAAAAAACAATGAGCAGTTCTTC.

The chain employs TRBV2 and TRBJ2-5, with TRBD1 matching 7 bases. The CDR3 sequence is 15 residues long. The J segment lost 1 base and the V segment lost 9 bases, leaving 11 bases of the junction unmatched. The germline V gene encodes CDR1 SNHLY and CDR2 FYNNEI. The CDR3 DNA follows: TGTGCCAGGGGGAAGATACAGGGGTTCCAAGAGACCCAGTACTTC. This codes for CARGKIQGFQETQYF.

The CDR3 sequence is CASSSSSGQNEQYF. CDR3 in DNA: TGTGCCAGCAGCTCCTCCTCCGGACAGAACGAGCAGTACTTC. The rearrangement links TRBV7-9 to TRBJ2-7, with a tentative D call TRBD1 (6 bases). Germline V gene sequence: CDR1 SEHNR, CDR2 FQNEAQ (reference sequence). The V and J ends lost 4 bases and 5 bases respectively, with 15 bases between them. CDR3 length: 14 amino acids. The whole variable domain, remainder taken from reference TRBV7-9 and TRBJ2-7, is DTGVSQNPRHKITKRGQNVTFRCDPISEHNRLYWYRQTLGQGPEFLTYFQNEAQLEKSRLLSDRFSAERPKGSFSTLEIQRTEQGDSAMYLCASSSSSGQNEQYFGPGTRLTVT.

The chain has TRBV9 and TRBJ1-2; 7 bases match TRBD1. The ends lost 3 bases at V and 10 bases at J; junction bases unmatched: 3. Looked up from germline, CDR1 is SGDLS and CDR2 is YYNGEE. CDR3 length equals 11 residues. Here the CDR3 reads CASSDRGAYTF. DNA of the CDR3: TGTGCCAGCAGCGACAGGGGTGCCTACACCTTC. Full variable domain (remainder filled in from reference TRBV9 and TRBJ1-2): DSGVTQTPKHLITATGQRVTLRCSPRSGDLSVYWYQQSLDQGLQFLIQYYNGEERAKGNILERFSAQQFPDLHSELNLSSLELGDSALYFCASSDRGAYTFGSGTRLTVV.

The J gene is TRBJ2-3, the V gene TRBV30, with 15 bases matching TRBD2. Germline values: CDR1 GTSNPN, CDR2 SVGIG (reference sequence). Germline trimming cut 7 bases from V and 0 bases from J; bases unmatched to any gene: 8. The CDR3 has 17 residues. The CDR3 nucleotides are TGTGCCTTCGCGACGGGACTAGCGGGAGGTAGCACAGATACGCAGTATTTT. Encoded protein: CAFATGLAGGSTDTQYF.

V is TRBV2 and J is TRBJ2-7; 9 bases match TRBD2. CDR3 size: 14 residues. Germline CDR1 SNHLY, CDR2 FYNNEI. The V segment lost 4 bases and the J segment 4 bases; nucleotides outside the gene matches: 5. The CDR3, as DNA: TGTGCCAGCAGTGGCGCGGGAGGGCCTTACGAGCAGTACTTC. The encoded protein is CASSGAGGPYEQYF.

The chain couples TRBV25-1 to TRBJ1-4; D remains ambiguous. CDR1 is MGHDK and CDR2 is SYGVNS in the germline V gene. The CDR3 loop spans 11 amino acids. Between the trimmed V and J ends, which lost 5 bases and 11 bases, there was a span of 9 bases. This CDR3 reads CASSSELKLFF. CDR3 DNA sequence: TGTGCCAGCAGTAGTGAGCTGAAACTGTTTTTT.

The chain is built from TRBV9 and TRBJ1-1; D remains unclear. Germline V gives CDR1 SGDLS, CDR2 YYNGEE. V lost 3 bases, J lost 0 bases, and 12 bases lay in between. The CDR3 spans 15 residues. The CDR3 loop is CASSAHPGVNTEAFF. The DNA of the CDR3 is TGTGCCAGCAGCGCACACCCCGGGGTGAACACTGAAGCTTTCTTT.

In nucleotides, the CDR3 is TGCGCCAGCAGCCAAACGGGGTTGGATGAGCAGTTCTTC. It translates to CASSQTGLDEQFF. The chain couples TRBV4-1 to TRBJ2-1; tentative D call: TRBD2 (5 bases). The CDR3 has 13 amino acids. V dropped 2 bases and J dropped 8 bases, with 10 bases sitting between them. CDR1 and CDR2 from the germline V gene are MGHRA and YSYEKL.

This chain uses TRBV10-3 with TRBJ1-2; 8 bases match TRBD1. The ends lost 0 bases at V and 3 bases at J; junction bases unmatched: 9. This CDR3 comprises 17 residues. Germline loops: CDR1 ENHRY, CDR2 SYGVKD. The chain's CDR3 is CAISESPGQGSYYGYTF. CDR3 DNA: TGTGCCATCAGTGAGTCCCCTGGACAGGGAAGTTACTATGGCTACACCTTC.

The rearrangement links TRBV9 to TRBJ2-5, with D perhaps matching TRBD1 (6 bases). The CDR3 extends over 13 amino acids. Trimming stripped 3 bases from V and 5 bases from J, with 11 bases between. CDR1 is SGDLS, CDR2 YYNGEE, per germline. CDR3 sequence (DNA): TGTGCCAGCAGCGGCACAGGGATTGAGACCCAGTACTTC. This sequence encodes CASSGTGIETQYF.

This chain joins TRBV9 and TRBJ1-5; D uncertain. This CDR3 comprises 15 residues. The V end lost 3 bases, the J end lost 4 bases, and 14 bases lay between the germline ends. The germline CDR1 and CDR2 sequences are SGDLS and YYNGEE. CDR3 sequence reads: CASSASQNANQPQHF. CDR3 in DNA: TGTGCCAGCAGCGCGTCACAGAATGCAAATCAGCCCCAGCATTTT.

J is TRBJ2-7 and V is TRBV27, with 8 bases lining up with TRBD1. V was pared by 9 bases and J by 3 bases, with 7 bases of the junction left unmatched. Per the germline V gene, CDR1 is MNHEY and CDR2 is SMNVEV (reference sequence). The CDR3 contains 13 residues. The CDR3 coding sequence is TGTGCCAGTACCGGGACAGGCAACTACGAGCAGTACTTC. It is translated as CASTGTGNYEQYF.

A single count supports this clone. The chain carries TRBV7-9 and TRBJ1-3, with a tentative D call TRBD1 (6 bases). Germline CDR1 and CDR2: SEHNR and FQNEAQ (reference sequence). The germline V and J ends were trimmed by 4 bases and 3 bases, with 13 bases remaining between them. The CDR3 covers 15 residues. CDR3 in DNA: TGTGCCAGCAGCTACAGGGTTATACATGGAAACACCATATATTTT. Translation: CASSYRVIHGNTIYF.

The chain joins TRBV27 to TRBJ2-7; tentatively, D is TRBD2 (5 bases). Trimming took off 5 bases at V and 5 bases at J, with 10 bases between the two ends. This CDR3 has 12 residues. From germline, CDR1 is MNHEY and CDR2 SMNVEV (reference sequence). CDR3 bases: TGTGCCAGCAGTCCCTACGGGGACGAGCAGTACTTC. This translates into CASSPYGDEQYF.

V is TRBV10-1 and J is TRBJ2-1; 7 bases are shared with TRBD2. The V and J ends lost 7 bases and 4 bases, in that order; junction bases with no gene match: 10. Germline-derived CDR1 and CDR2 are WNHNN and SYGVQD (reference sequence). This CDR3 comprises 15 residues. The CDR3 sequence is CASKESGDAYNEQFF. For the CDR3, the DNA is TGCGCCAGCAAAGAGAGCGGGGATGCTTACAATGAGCAGTTCTTC.